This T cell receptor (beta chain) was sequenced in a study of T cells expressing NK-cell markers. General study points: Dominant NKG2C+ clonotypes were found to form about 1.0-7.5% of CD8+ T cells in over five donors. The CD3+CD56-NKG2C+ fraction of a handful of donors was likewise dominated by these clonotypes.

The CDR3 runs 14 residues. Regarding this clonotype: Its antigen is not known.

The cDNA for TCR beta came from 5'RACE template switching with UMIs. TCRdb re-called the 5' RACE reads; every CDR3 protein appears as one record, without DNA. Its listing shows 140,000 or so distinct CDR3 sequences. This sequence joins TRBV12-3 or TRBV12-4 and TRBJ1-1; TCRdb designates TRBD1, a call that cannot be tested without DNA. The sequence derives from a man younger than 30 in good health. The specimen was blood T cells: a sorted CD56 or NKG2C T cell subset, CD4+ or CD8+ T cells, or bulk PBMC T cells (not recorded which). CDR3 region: CASTWRRADLGAFF.